The following is a TCR beta chain sequence with its context. This record comes from a study of T cell changes during pregnancy in multiple sclerosis. Libraries were prepared by immunoSEQ multiplex PCR; TCRdb keeps only in-frame clonotypes and omits some of them. The data hold tens of thousands of clones, with 80% to 95% observed a single time. V lost 5 bases to trimming and J lost 1 base; unmatched junction nucleotides: 8. The CDR3 is 16 residues long. Germline V CDR1 and CDR2: SGHTA, FQGNSA. The sequenced sample was peripheral blood, obtained in the first trimester of pregnancy. The chain recombines TRBV7-2 with TRBJ2-3; the match to TRBD2 covers 8 bases. This TCR derives from a female donor with multiple sclerosis, enrolled in a pregnancy study. The DNA of the CDR3 is TGTGCCAGCAGCCCTCGCGGGGGGATGGGCACAGATACGCAGTATTTT. Residues: CASSPRGGMGTDTQYF.